These T cell receptor beta chains were read from a single sample in a study of blood T cells in healthy people across ages. TCRdb passed the 5' RACE reads through MiXCR, listing each CDR3 protein once. Of some 900,000 distinct CDR3 sequences listed, less than 35% are singletons. Sequencing used blood. All receptors derive from an elderly woman in good health. The CDR3 runs from the conserved cysteine through the conserved F or W. The order of the fields is J gene, V gene, CDR3 protein.

>TRBJ1-5|TRBV6-2/TRBV6-3
CASSYPRQGNNQPQHF
>TRBJ2-5|TRBV7-2
CASSPTDRGWETQYF
>TRBJ2-1|TRBV19
CASSSSGRYNEQFF
>TRBJ2-3|TRBV11-2
CASSLDQATDTQYF
>TRBJ2-3|TRBV7-2
CASNLQAGSTDTQYF
>TRBJ1-1|TRBV7-9
CASSSLQGARTEAFF
>TRBJ2-3|TRBV7-2
CASSARSGDTQYF
>TRBJ1-3|TRBV7-2
CASSLVAGSGNTIYF
>TRBJ2-1|TRBV5-1
CASSLSQAGGFNEQFF
>TRBJ1-5|TRBV7-2
CASSEGHPNQPQHF
>TRBJ1-5|TRBV10-3
CAIREGLNQPQHF
>TRBJ2-7|TRBV20-1
CSARTRQLSYEQYF
>TRBJ2-3|TRBV5-1
CASSPGLAGEGQYF
>TRBJ2-7|TRBV5-1
CASSLAGGRNYEQYF
>TRBJ1-1|TRBV20-1
CSAQENTEAFF
>TRBJ1-2|TRBV3-1
CASSQDMGGPLGGYTF
>TRBJ2-5|TRBV5-6
CASSFGGGLRQETQYF
>TRBJ2-3|TRBV12-3/TRBV12-4
CASSLARVTTDTQYF
>TRBJ1-3|TRBV7-9
CASSFPQGAHGNTIYF
>TRBJ1-2|TRBV6-1
CASRTGDRANYGYTF
>TRBJ1-1|TRBV7-2
CASSPRIAAFEAFF
>TRBJ2-3|TRBV5-1
CASSLFAGSDTQYF
>-|TRBV7-8
CASSLAWGRDEQYF
>TRBJ1-2|TRBV7-9
CASSLVVGNNYGYTF
>TRBJ1-2|TRBV6-6
CASSPNVANGYTF
>TRBJ2-3|TRBV7-9
CASSQSMSTDTQYF
>TRBJ2-1|TRBV14
CASSQVRGQGRQFF
>TRBJ1-1|TRBV20-1
CSADNGQANTEAFF
>TRBJ2-1|TRBV27
CASSLNGAALHEQFF
>TRBJ1-3|TRBV5-1
CASSPDTYSGNAIYF
>TRBJ2-3|TRBV20-1
CSARDLTSSTDTQYF
>TRBJ2-1|TRBV29-1
CSVGRDYKRNEQVF
>TRBJ2-7|TRBV28
CASRVRGTYEQYF
>TRBJ2-5|TRBV4-3
CASSQDNTGGPGTQYF
>TRBJ2-1|TRBV29-1
CSVSRGNEQFF
>-|TRBV6-2/TRBV6-3
CASSYSQQETQYF
>TRBJ1-6|TRBV5-1
CASSLIPGTDNSPLHF
>TRBJ2-2|TRBV6-1
CASSAGKTYIGELFF
>TRBJ2-3|TRBV14
CASSQVQISTDTQYF
>TRBJ2-4|TRBV18
CASSPTEGAGDIQYF
>TRBJ1-5|TRBV30
CAWSVPIGDQPQHF
>TRBJ2-3|TRBV7-2
CASSLVGTAIDTQYF
>TRBJ2-7|TRBV20-1
CSAKGQGYEQYF
>-|TRBV5-1
CASSPASGGTYEQYF
>TRBJ1-2|TRBV18
CASSTGGWGYTF